The 28 T cell receptor beta chains given below trace back to one sample, sequenced in a study of cytomegalovirus exposure and HLA in healthy donors. Researchers ran the PCR with 60 Vbeta and 13 Jbeta primers. Produced via immunoSEQ multiplex PCR; TCRdb's table is partial and in-frame only. The table lists about 55,000 clones, over 65% of them singletons. Sequencing input: PBMCs. The receptor source for this set is a man in his forties or fifties in good health and CMV-seropositive.

The V call is TRBV7-9, the J call TRBJ2-7, with D perhaps TRBD1 (6 bases). V was pared by 3 bases and J by 5 bases, with 8 bases between. The CDR3 totals 12 residues. Germline V gives CDR1 SEHNR, CDR2 FQNEAQ (reference sequence). This chain's CDR3 is CASSLDSNEQYF. DNA of the CDR3: TGTGCCAGCAGCTTGGACAGTAACGAGCAGTACTTC.

As to this clone: At one end, the junction sequence differs from germline, possibly due to a read error. V and J are TRBV7-7 and TRBJ2-3; 11 bases are a match to TRBD2. The CDR3 is 15 residues long. Germline lookup yields CDR1 SSHAT and CDR2 FNYEAQ (reference sequence). The CDR3 DNA sequence: TGTGCTAGCAGCCCTAGCGGGGGGTTGACAGATACGCAGTATTTT. Residues: CASSPSGGLTDTQYF.

This chain uses TRBV5-6 with TRBJ1-2; D might be TRBD1 (5 bases). V dropped 0 bases and J dropped 0 bases, with 15 bases sitting between them. CDR3 length: 17 amino acids. The germline V gene has CDR1 SGHDT and CDR2 YYEEEE. The CDR3 reads CASSLEEGSGTNYGYTF. Written as DNA, the CDR3 is TGTGCCAGCAGCTTGGAGGAGGGGAGTGGGACTAACTATGGCTACACCTTC.

This rearrangement joins TRBV28 to TRBJ1-2, with TRBD1 matching over 8 bases. The V and J ends lost 3 bases and 3 bases, in that order; junction bases with no gene match: 3. This CDR3 spans 14 amino acids. Per the germline V gene, CDR1 is MDHEN and CDR2 is SYDVKM. The CDR3 loop is CASSFVQGDYGYTF. Here the CDR3 DNA reads TGTGCCAGCAGTTTTGTACAGGGGGACTATGGCTACACCTTC.

The V gene is TRBV7-9, the J gene TRBJ1-1; 7 nucleotides align to TRBD1. Germline V gives CDR1 SEHNR, CDR2 FQNEAQ (reference sequence). The CDR3 sequence is 14 residues long. The V segment lost 4 bases and the J segment 3 bases; nucleotides outside the gene matches: 5. The CDR3 DNA is TGTGCCAGCAGCTCGCGACAGGGTGACACTGAAGCTTTCTTT. Its protein product is CASSSRQGDTEAFF. The full variable domain, its missing parts supplied by reference TRBV7-9 and TRBJ1-1, is DTGVSQNPRHKITKRGQNVTFRCDPISEHNRLYWYRQTLGQGPEFLTYFQNEAQLEKSRLLSDRFSAERPKGSFSTLEIQRTEQGDSAMYLCASSSRQGDTEAFFGQGTRLTVV.

This clone appeared once. The V gene is TRBV7-8, the J gene TRBJ1-2; tentatively, D is TRBD1 (6 bases). Trimming stripped 4 bases from V and 8 bases from J, with 14 bases between. The V gene's germline CDR1 is SGHVS and CDR2 FQNEAQ. This CDR3 is built from 13 residues. This CDR3 reads CASSWGGAQGYTF. CDR3 nucleotides: TGTGCCAGCAGCTGGGGGGGGGCGCAAGGCTACACCTTC.

This chain connects TRBV6-1 to TRBJ1-1, with D hard to call. Trimming removed 2 bases at V and 9 bases at J, with 10 bases between. This CDR3 has 12 amino acids. Per the germline V gene, CDR1 is MNHNS and CDR2 is SASEGT. The CDR3 DNA sequence: TGTGCCAGCAGTGAACTTCAGGTGAAAGCTTTCTTT. This sequence encodes CASSELQVKAFF.

The chain links TRBV4-3 to TRBJ2-6, with D possibly matching TRBD1 (5 bases). This CDR3 spans 16 amino acids. Trimming removed 1 base at V and 4 bases at J, with 11 bases between. Looked up from germline, CDR1 is LGHNA and CDR2 is YSLEER. The CDR3 reads CASSQAQGYGANVLTF. CDR3 coding DNA: TGCGCCAGCAGCCAAGCGCAGGGCTACGGGGCCAACGTCCTGACTTTC.

The CDR3 DNA follows: TGCGCCAGCAGCTTGGAGGGACACCCTGAAGCTTTCTTT. Translation: CASSLEGHPEAFF. V and J are TRBV5-1 and TRBJ1-1; D is possibly TRBD1 (6 bases). Germline V CDR1 and CDR2: SGHRS, YFSETQ. The CDR3 sequence is 13 residues long. V was clipped by 0 bases and J by 6 bases, with 9 bases between them.

The rearrangement uses TRBV11-3 and TRBJ1-1; the D is unclear. CDR3 length equals 15 residues. V was cut by 5 bases and J by 2 bases, with 15 bases left in between. Germline CDR1 is SGHNT and CDR2 is YENEEA. The CDR3 DNA reads as TGTGCCAGCAGCGCTGACCAGCGAGGTAACACTGAAGCTTTCTTT. This translates into CASSADQRGNTEAFF.

This clone turned up a few times. This chain connects TRBV14 to TRBJ1-4; D perhaps matches TRBD1 (6 bases). Between the trimmed V and J ends, which lost 3 bases and 0 bases, there was a span of 23 bases. Germline values: CDR1 SGHDN, CDR2 FVKESK. This CDR3 has 20 amino acids. The CDR3 reads CASSHGGRAIGIATNEKLFF. The CDR3 nucleotides are TGTGCCAGCAGCCATGGGGGCAGGGCTATTGGTATCGCAACTAATGAAAAACTGTTTTTT.

V and J are TRBV29-1 and TRBJ2-1, with 9 bases that match TRBD2. Germline V lookup: CDR1 SQVTM, CDR2 ANQGSEA. This CDR3 contains 13 residues. Trimming took 5 bases from V and 8 from J; bases not matched to a gene: 7. The DNA for the CDR3 is TGCAGCGTTTCTCGGACTAGCGTAGATGAGCAGTTCTTC. It codes for CSVSRTSVDEQFF.

On this clone itself: This specimen includes other DNA sequences encoding the same CDR3. The chain combines TRBV19 with TRBJ1-5, with unresolved D. This CDR3 spans 13 amino acids. V dropped 1 base and J dropped 5 bases, with 6 bases sitting between them. Germline CDR1 and CDR2: LNHDA and SQIVND (reference sequence). CDR3 nucleotides: TGTGCCAGTAGTATAGGGAGGGATCAGCCCCAGCATTTT. Its translation: CASSIGRDQPQHF.

The rearrangement links TRBV7-8 to TRBJ2-3; 10 nucleotides match TRBD2. Germline loops: CDR1 SGHVS, CDR2 FQNEAQ. V lost 5 bases, J lost 2 bases, and 7 bases stayed unmatched. The CDR3 spans 16 residues. In DNA form, the CDR3 reads TGTGCCAGCAGCGTCCAGACTAGCGGGTTCACAGATACGCAGTATTTT. Translating gives CASSVQTSGFTDTQYF.

The V and J genes are TRBV5-4 and TRBJ1-6; 7 bases fit TRBD1. Per the germline V gene, CDR1 is SGHNT and CDR2 is YYREEE (reference sequence). V shed 4 bases and J 7 bases; nucleotides not matched to a gene: 11. This CDR3 is 16 amino acids long. CDR3 loop: CASSTGSGGPNSPLHF. The CDR3, as DNA: TGTGCCAGCAGCACGGGGTCAGGGGGTCCAAATTCACCCCTCCACTTT. Filled out from reference TRBV5-4 and TRBJ1-6, the complete variable domain reads ETGVTQSPTHLIKTRGQQVTLRCSSQSGHNTVSWYQQALGQGPQFIFQYYREEENGRGNFPPRFSGLQFPNYSSELNVNALELDDSALYLCASSTGSGGPNSPLHFGNGTRLTVT.

The chain employs TRBV7-2 and TRBJ1-1; D unresolved. The CDR3 is made up of 12 amino acids. V lost 8 bases and J 8 bases, leaving 15 bases between the germline ends. In germline, CDR1 is SGHTA, CDR2 FQGNSA. This CDR3 reads CASGVSGREAFF. CDR3 DNA sequence: TGTGCCAGCGGCGTGTCTGGGAGGGAAGCTTTCTTT.

The genes are TRBV19 and TRBJ2-7, with 7 bases that match TRBD1. The CDR3 extends over 13 amino acids. Germline CDR1 LNHDA, CDR2 SQIVND (reference sequence). Trimming cost V 4 bases and J 1 base; bases outside gene matches: 1. CDR3 region: CASSTTGSYEQYF. Here the CDR3 DNA reads TGTGCCAGTAGTACGACAGGGTCCTACGAGCAGTACTTC.

This clone was seen only once. The V call is TRBV5-6, the J call TRBJ1-2; maybe TRBD1 (5 bases). Trimming stripped 6 bases from V and 0 bases from J, with 15 bases between. Germline values: CDR1 SGHDT, CDR2 YYEEEE. The CDR3 length is 15 residues. The CDR3 DNA reads TGTGCCAGCACCCGGGGGGAGGGGACTAACTATGGCTACACCTTC. It encodes CASTRGEGTNYGYTF.

This clone was seen more than once but under ten times. The rearrangement joins TRBV9 to TRBJ2-7; unclear D gene. Germline V gene lookup returns CDR1 SGDLS and CDR2 YYNGEE. V gave up 0 bases and J gave up 0 bases, with 10 bases separating them. This CDR3 comprises 15 residues. The CDR3 nucleotides read TGTGCCAGCAGCGTAGGCCCGGGTCGCTCCTACGAGCAGTACTTC. The encoded protein is CASSVGPGRSYEQYF.

The V call is TRBV7-2, the J call TRBJ1-5, with TRBD1 matching over 7 bases. This CDR3 has 14 residues. Unmatched junction bases numbered 6, after V lost 5 bases and J lost 5 bases. Germline lookup yields CDR1 SGHTA and CDR2 FQGNSA. The CDR3: CASSPRQGHQPQHF. The CDR3 region has the DNA TGTGCCAGCAGCCCTCGACAGGGTCATCAGCCCCAGCATTTT.

The chain couples TRBV5-1 to TRBJ2-7; 10 bases are a match to TRBD1. CDR3 length equals 16 residues. Germline CDR1 is SGHRS and CDR2 is YFSETQ. V lost 2 bases to trimming and J lost 2 bases; unmatched junction nucleotides: 7. The CDR3 nucleotides are TGCGCCAGCAGCTTTGGGACAGGGGTTTCCCCCTACGAGCAGTACTTC. This gives the protein CASSFGTGVSPYEQYF.

The V and J genes are TRBV23-1 and TRBJ1-1; D unclear. TRBV23-1 qualifies as an ORF whose function is uncertain. Trimming left V 3 bases short and J 0 bases short, with 14 bases between. CDR3 length: 16 residues. DNA for the CDR3: TGCGCCAGCAGTCACCCCCGTTGTAGAGTGAACACTGAAGCTTTCTTT. It translates to CASSHPRCRVNTEAFF.

The CDR3 reads CASSLGGGSSYEQYF. CDR3 bases: TGTGCCAGCAGCCTAGGCGGGGGGTCTTCCTACGAGCAGTACTTC. This sequence joins TRBV11-1 and TRBJ2-7; TRBD2 aligns across 8 bases. With 5 bases clipped from V and 1 base from J, the junction kept 7 bases outside the gene matches. Germline values: CDR1 SGHAT, CDR2 FQDESV (reference sequence). The CDR3 has 15 amino acids.

The chain is built from TRBV5-1 and TRBJ2-1; D is unresolved. The V and J ends lost 0 bases and 5 bases respectively, with 15 bases between them. CDR3 length: 16 amino acids. Germline CDR1 reads SGHRS; CDR2 reads YFSETQ. CDR3 coding DNA: TGCGCCAGCAGCTTGGTCGGCCCCGGCGGCGACAATGAGCAGTTCTTC. Amino acid sequence: CASSLVGPGGDNEQFF.

V gene TRBV6-5 combines with J gene TRBJ1-5, with no clear D. From germline, CDR1 is MNHEY and CDR2 SVGAGI. This CDR3 region has 15 residues. The germline V and J ends were trimmed by 5 bases and 1 base, with 12 bases remaining between them. The CDR3 protein is CASSPSAVSNQPQHF. CDR3 DNA sequence: TGTGCCAGCAGTCCGTCGGCGGTCAGCAATCAGCCCCAGCATTTT.

V is TRBV5-1 and J is TRBJ2-1; TRBD2 aligns across 7 bases. J lost 0 bases, V lost 5 bases, and 5 bases had no gene match. CDR1 is SGHRS and CDR2 is YFSETQ in the germline V gene. The CDR3 contains 15 residues. The CDR3 sequence is CASRMGGSSYNEQFF. CDR3 bases: TGCGCCAGCAGGATGGGGGGGAGCTCCTACAATGAGCAGTTCTTC. The entire variable domain, with the rest obtained from reference TRBV5-1 and TRBJ2-1, is as follows: KAGVTQTPRYLIKTRGQQVTLSCSPISGHRSVSWYQQTPGQGLQFLFEYFSETQRNKGNFPGRFSGRQFSNSRSEMNVSTLELGDSALYLCASRMGGSSYNEQFFGPGTRLTVL.

CDR3 region: CASSSLQGIEELFF. The CDR3 DNA reads as TGTGCCAGCAGCTCCCTACAGGGAATCGAGGAGCTGTTTTTT. The chain uses TRBV7-2 and TRBJ2-2; D may be TRBD1 (6 bases). The CDR3 consists of 14 residues. From germline, CDR1 is SGHTA and CDR2 FQGNSA. Trimming removed 4 bases at V and 10 bases at J, with 16 bases between.

A few counts support this clone. V gene TRBV7-2 combines with J gene TRBJ1-5, with 7 bases fitting TRBD1. V lost 5 bases, J lost 5 bases, and 9 bases stayed unmatched. The CDR3 consists of 15 residues. CDR1 is SGHTA, CDR2 FQGNSA, per germline. CDR3 loop: CASSPQSGTDQPQHF. The DNA for the CDR3 is TGTGCCAGCAGCCCACAGTCCGGGACAGATCAGCCCCAGCATTTT.